Listed below are T cell receptor beta chains from one sample, sequenced in a study of T cell repertoires in cytomegalovirus infection. In TCRdb, the reads were re-called with MiXCR into one record per CDR3 protein. The repertoire holds around 530,000 distinct CDR3 sequences, with about 17% as singletons. Sequenced input: CD8+ T cells from PBMCs. The receptors come from a human donor in good health (CMV status not recorded). Some clones in this sample may be carry-over from other donors' samples. The conserved cysteine and the conserved F or W are not part of the CDR3 here. Expanded clones are given a class, and other clones once, few, many or no size at all.

j_call: TRBJ1-2; clone_size: -; cdr3_length: 13; v_call: TRBV4-1; cdr3_aa: ASSRGQGSSYGYT
j_call: TRBJ2-1; clone_size: few; cdr3_length: 9; v_call: TRBV12-3/TRBV12-4; cdr3_aa: ASSYSHEQF
j_call: TRBJ2-5; clone_size: -; cdr3_length: 13; v_call: TRBV9; cdr3_aa: ASSAGWTGAETQY
j_call: TRBJ2-3; clone_size: many; cdr3_length: 14; v_call: TRBV5-1; cdr3_aa: ASRSLAGYNTDTQY
j_call: TRBJ2-2; clone_size: many; cdr3_length: 15; v_call: TRBV7-9; cdr3_aa: ASSLSPGQGNTGELF
j_call: TRBJ2-5; clone_size: many; cdr3_length: 14; v_call: TRBV11-2; cdr3_aa: ASSPFLAGGKGAQY
j_call: TRBJ2-1; clone_size: many; cdr3_length: 12; v_call: TRBV6-2/TRBV6-3; cdr3_aa: ASSRFHQGYEQF
j_call: TRBJ2-3; clone_size: many; cdr3_length: 15; v_call: TRBV7-2; cdr3_aa: ASSSSLGVAATDTQY
j_call: TRBJ2-1; clone_size: -; cdr3_length: 14; v_call: TRBV7-9; cdr3_aa: ASSSDSGGAYNEQF
j_call: TRBJ2-1; clone_size: few; cdr3_length: 13; v_call: TRBV27; cdr3_aa: ASSLGLAVLNEQF
j_call: TRBJ2-7; clone_size: -; cdr3_length: 15; v_call: TRBV6-5; cdr3_aa: ASSYAGTSGTTYEQY
j_call: TRBJ1-5; clone_size: many; cdr3_length: 11; v_call: TRBV11-2; cdr3_aa: ASSLGGQGGLR
j_call: TRBJ1-5; clone_size: many; cdr3_length: 12; v_call: TRBV6-1; cdr3_aa: ASSEGFGFQPQH
j_call: TRBJ1-6; clone_size: -; cdr3_length: 14; v_call: TRBV28; cdr3_aa: ASSSPGTGRNSPLH
j_call: TRBJ1-1; clone_size: once; cdr3_length: 12; v_call: TRBV3-1; cdr3_aa: ASSPVTGITEAF
j_call: TRBJ1-5; clone_size: few; cdr3_length: 13; v_call: TRBV12-3/TRBV12-4; cdr3_aa: ASRLGQTSNQPQH
j_call: TRBJ1-1; clone_size: -; cdr3_length: 9; v_call: TRBV12-3/TRBV12-4; cdr3_aa: ATNYRDEAF
j_call: TRBJ2-2; clone_size: many; cdr3_length: 14; v_call: TRBV10-3; cdr3_aa: AIADRGFANTGELF